A single sample is the source of the 25 T cell receptor beta chains below, sequenced in a study of radiotherapy plus CTLA-4 blockade in lung cancer. The method was immunoSEQ multiplex PCR; TCRdb's version includes in-frame clones alone and lacks a portion of them. Of tens of thousands of clones detected, 73% appear once; the ten largest clones hold about 3.7%. Sequencing used peripheral blood, obtained from a patient treated with radiotherapy plus ipilimumab. These receptors came from a human donor with non-small cell lung cancer who had stable disease on radiotherapy plus ipilimumab.

This clone was recorded a few times. This chain joins TRBV4-2 and TRBJ2-1; D is unclear. The CDR3 totals 20 residues. The germline V gene has CDR1 LGHNA and CDR2 YNFKEQ. V was shortened by 0 bases and J by 0 bases, with 21 bases between the two germline ends. The CDR3 reads CASSQDPHLGLKSSYNEQFF. The CDR3 nucleotides are TGTGCCAGCAGCCAAGATCCCCACTTAGGTCTCAAAAGCTCCTACAATGAGCAGTTCTTC.

The chain has TRBV11-2 and TRBJ1-1, with 8 nucleotides matching TRBD1. V shed 6 bases, J shed 4 bases, and the junction held 10 bases outside the gene matches. This CDR3 has 15 amino acids. Germline CDR1 and CDR2: SGHAT and FQNNGV. CDR3 sequence reads: CASRRPGGMVTEAFF. The CDR3 DNA reads TGTGCCAGCAGACGACCAGGGGGCATGGTCACTGAAGCTTTCTTT.

The chain links TRBV5-1 to TRBJ2-7; maybe TRBD2 (6 bases). The CDR3 is 13 amino acids. CDR1 and CDR2 from the germline V gene are SGHRS and YFSETQ. V was shortened by 3 bases and J by 4 bases, with 11 bases between the two germline ends. CDR3 coding DNA: TGCGCCAGCAGCTCTAGGGGACTTTACGAGCAGTACTTC. As protein: CASSSRGLYEQYF.

The gene calls are TRBV7-9 and TRBJ2-2; no reliable D call. This CDR3 has 16 amino acids. The V end was cut by 0 bases, the J end by 2 bases, with 10 bases between. Germline loops: CDR1 SEHNR, CDR2 FQNEAQ (reference sequence). In DNA form, the CDR3 reads TGTGCCAGCAGCTTAGCGGCAGGTACTAACACCGGGGAGCTGTTTTTT. Translating it yields CASSLAAGTNTGELFF. Filled out from reference TRBV7-9 and TRBJ2-2, the complete variable domain reads DTGVSQNPRHKITKRGQNVTFRCDPISEHNRLYWYRQTLGQGPEFLTYFQNEAQLEKSRLLSDRFSAERPKGSFSTLEIQRTEQGDSAMYLCASSLAAGTNTGELFFGEGSRLTVL.

This clone was counted only a few times. The J gene is TRBJ2-6, the V gene TRBV12-5, with TRBD2 identical over 8 bases. The trim removed 3 bases at V and 2 bases at J, leaving 9 bases unmatched. Per germline, CDR1 LGHNT and CDR2 FRNRAP. CDR3 size: 18 residues. The DNA for the CDR3 is TGTGCTAGTGGTTTTTTAGTCAGCGGGAGTCCTGGGGCCAACGTCCTGACTTTC. Encoded protein: CASGFLVSGSPGANVLTF.

With regard to this clone: Additional DNA sequences in this sample encode the identical CDR3. The genes are TRBV19 and TRBJ2-1; 7 bases fit TRBD1. Germline V lookup: CDR1 LNHDA, CDR2 SQIVND (reference sequence). The V segment lost 6 bases and the J segment 0 bases; nucleotides outside the gene matches: 5. The CDR3 is 15 residues long. The CDR3 nucleotides are TGTGCCAGTAGCCGAGGGACAGTCTCCTACAATGAGCAGTTCTTC. Translated, it gives CASSRGTVSYNEQFF.

V is TRBV7-2 and J is TRBJ2-5; 14 nucleotides agree with TRBD2. This CDR3 is built from 18 residues. Germline V CDR1 and CDR2: SGHTA, FQGNSA. V lost 1 base and J lost 4; bases outside the gene matches: 8. The CDR3: CASSLGLAGGPRGETQYF. CDR3 in DNA: TGTGCCAGCAGCTTAGGACTAGCGGGAGGGCCTAGGGGAGAGACCCAGTACTTC.

The chain recombines TRBV10-1 with TRBJ2-7; the match to TRBD2 covers 8 bases. Germline CDR1 WNHNN, CDR2 SYGVQD (reference sequence). The ends lost 9 bases at V and 3 bases at J; junction bases unmatched: 13. The CDR3 is 15 residues long. CDR3 loop: CARVPGREAFYEQYF. CDR3 nucleotides: TGCGCCAGAGTCCCGGGGCGGGAGGCTTTCTACGAGCAGTACTTC.

The V and J genes are TRBV4-2 and TRBJ2-2; 8 bases match TRBD2. Germline V gene sequence: CDR1 LGHNA, CDR2 YNFKEQ. The CDR3 extends over 17 amino acids. The V segment lost 2 bases and the J segment 2 bases; nucleotides outside the gene matches: 7. CDR3 DNA sequence: TGTGCCAGCAGCCAACTCCAGACTAGCGCAAACACCGGGGAGCTGTTTTTT. Its translation is CASSQLQTSANTGELFF.

The chain links TRBV28 to TRBJ1-1; D not resolved. Trimming left V 2 bases short and J 4 bases short, with 11 bases between. Germline lookup yields CDR1 MDHEN and CDR2 SYDVKM. This CDR3 spans 14 amino acids. The CDR3 loop reads CASSLVLGSTEAFF. The CDR3 DNA is TGTGCCAGCAGTTTAGTTCTGGGGAGCACTGAAGCTTTCTTT. Drawing the rest from reference TRBV28 and TRBJ1-1, the complete variable domain is DVKVTQSSRYLVKRTGEKVFLECVQDMDHENMFWYRQDPGLGLRLIYFSYDVKMKEKGDIPEGYSVSREKKERFSLILESASTNQTSMYLCASSLVLGSTEAFFGQGTRLTVV.

In this sample, this clone turned up a few times. The chain uses TRBV6-6 and TRBJ1-2, with TRBD1 identical over 8 bases. Germline V gene data show CDR1 as MNHNY and CDR2 as SVGAGI (reference sequence). Trimming took 6 bases from V and 5 from J; bases not matched to a gene: 5. The CDR3 runs to 13 residues. The CDR3 sequence: CASRSGTGYGYTF. CDR3 in DNA: TGTGCCAGCAGATCCGGGACAGGATATGGCTACACCTTC.

This chain joins TRBV7-2 and TRBJ2-5; no firm D call. The CDR3 length is 13 residues. CDR1 and CDR2 (germline): SGHTA, FQGNSA. The ends were cut back, 8 bases at V and 0 bases at J, with 10 bases in the middle. CDR3 nucleotides: TGTGCCAGCGGAAGACCTCACCAAGAGACCCAGTACTTC. It yields the protein CASGRPHQETQYF.

This sequence joins TRBV7-2 and TRBJ2-3; D might be TRBD1 (6 bases). CDR1 and CDR2 from the germline V gene are SGHTA and FQGNSA. Trimming pared 5 bases from V and 3 bases from J, leaving 15 bases between. The CDR3 spans 15 residues. The CDR3 DNA is TGTGCCAGCAGCCCCCTACAGGGAAGTACAGATACGCAGTATTTT. It encodes CASSPLQGSTDTQYF.

The rearrangement links TRBV7-3 to TRBJ1-3; the D is unclear. Trimming removed 0 bases from V and 4 bases from J, with 4 bases in between. CDR3 length equals 13 residues. Germline values: CDR1 SGHTA, CDR2 FQGTGA. The DNA of the CDR3 is TGTGCCAGCAGCTTAACAACCGGAAACACCATATATTTT. It translates to CASSLTTGNTIYF.

The rearrangement uses TRBV19 and TRBJ2-3; D tentatively reads TRBD1 or TRBD2 (6 bases each). This CDR3 region has 16 residues. Germline CDR1 LNHDA, CDR2 SQIVND (reference sequence). V lost 7 bases, J lost 0 bases, and 17 bases lay in between. CDR3 in DNA: TGTGCCAGTACAAATCGAGGGGGGTGGAGCACAGATACGCAGTATTTT. It specifies CASTNRGGWSTDTQYF.

V is TRBV27 and J is TRBJ2-3; D unclear. Germline V lookup: CDR1 MNHEY, CDR2 SMNVEV (reference sequence). V was shortened by 1 base and J by 6 bases, with 8 bases between the two germline ends. The CDR3 runs 13 residues. Here the CDR3 DNA reads TGTGCCAGCAGTTTATACAGTTGGGATACGCAGTATTTT. As protein: CASSLYSWDTQYF.

This clone showed up just a few times. The chain recombines TRBV27 with TRBJ2-7; D not resolved. The germline gives CDR1 MNHEY, CDR2 SMNVEV (reference sequence). V lost 6 bases, J lost 5 bases, and 17 bases lay in between. CDR3 length: 14 amino acids. CDR3 loop: CASSWRPPRDEQYF. Here the CDR3 DNA reads TGTGCCAGCAGCTGGAGACCTCCCCGCGACGAGCAGTACTTC.

This chain connects TRBV5-1 to TRBJ2-7; D gene uncertain. The CDR3 totals 14 residues. V was shortened by 1 base and J by 6 bases, with 14 bases between the two germline ends. The V gene's germline CDR1 is SGHRS and CDR2 YFSETQ. The CDR3 protein is CASSLYVGSAEQYF. Written as DNA, the CDR3 is TGCGCCAGCAGCTTGTACGTAGGGTCTGCCGAGCAGTACTTC.

This clone was counted a few times. The rearrangement joins TRBV11-3 to TRBJ2-7, with 13 bases aligning to TRBD2. J gave up 4 bases and V 1 base, and 4 bases lay outside the gene matches. Per germline, CDR1 SGHNT and CDR2 YENEEA. The CDR3 extends over 16 amino acids. The chain's CDR3 is CASSLAGTSGIYEQYF. The CDR3 DNA is TGTGCCAGCAGCTTAGCAGGGACTAGCGGGATATACGAGCAGTACTTC.

This clone was seen more than once but under ten times. The CDR3 here is CASSKRTSSSYEQYF. In DNA, the CDR3 is TGTGCCAGCAGCAAAAGGACTAGCTCCTCCTACGAGCAGTACTTC. The V gene is TRBV11-3, the J gene TRBJ2-7, with 8 bases matching TRBD2. J was trimmed by 0 bases and V by 5 bases; bases with no gene match: 6. The CDR3 extends over 15 amino acids. Germline V lookup: CDR1 SGHNT, CDR2 YENEEA. The full variable domain, with the rest looked up from reference TRBV11-3 and TRBJ2-7, is EAGVVQSPRYKIIEKKQPVAFWCNPISGHNTLYWYLQNLGQGPELLIRYENEEAVDDSQLPKDRFSAERLKGVDSTLKIQPAELGDSAVYLCASSKRTSSSYEQYFGPGTRLTVT.

Only one count was recorded for this clone. V gene TRBV9 combines with J gene TRBJ1-6; TRBD1 agrees at 9 bases. The trim removed 4 bases at V and 7 bases at J, leaving 9 bases unmatched. The germline gives CDR1 SGDLS, CDR2 YYNGEE. The CDR3 covers 16 residues. Here the CDR3 reads CASSTYAGTGNSPLHF. CDR3 DNA sequence: TGTGCCAGCAGCACCTATGCCGGGACAGGGAATTCACCCCTCCACTTT.

The V gene is TRBV7-8, the J gene TRBJ2-3; 7 bases line up with TRBD2. The CDR3 runs 16 residues. From germline, CDR1 is SGHVS and CDR2 FQNEAQ. Germline trimming cut 1 base from V and 0 bases from J; bases unmatched to any gene: 4. CDR3 loop: CASSLVASGSTDTQYF. The CDR3 DNA reads TGTGCCAGCAGCTTAGTCGCTAGCGGTAGCACAGATACGCAGTATTTT.

V gene TRBV29-1 combines with J gene TRBJ1-2; 10 bases align to TRBD1. CDR1 and CDR2 from the germline V gene are SQVTM and ANQGSEA. V shed 6 bases, J shed 7 bases, and the junction held 11 bases outside the gene matches. The CDR3 consists of 14 residues. In DNA form, the CDR3 reads TGCAGCGTCGGGGACCGGGACAGGGGAATTGGCTACACCTTC. It encodes CSVGDRDRGIGYTF.

The chain links TRBV28 to TRBJ2-7; 9 bases map to TRBD1. The CDR3 is 15 amino acids. Germline CDR1 and CDR2: MDHEN and SYDVKM. V shed 5 bases, J shed 2 bases, and the junction held 7 bases outside the gene matches. This CDR3 is CASSASGTGTYEQYF. As DNA, the CDR3 is TGTGCCAGCAGTGCCTCCGGGACAGGGACCTACGAGCAGTACTTC. The full variable domain, with the rest looked up from reference TRBV28 and TRBJ2-7, is DVKVTQSSRYLVKRTGEKVFLECVQDMDHENMFWYRQDPGLGLRLIYFSYDVKMKEKGDIPEGYSVSREKKERFSLILESASTNQTSMYLCASSASGTGTYEQYFGPGTRLTVT.

This clone was found once. The chain recombines TRBV19 with TRBJ1-1; 7 bases match TRBD1. The V gene's germline CDR1 is LNHDA and CDR2 SQIVND (reference sequence). The trim removed 5 bases at V and 0 bases at J, leaving 24 bases unmatched. The CDR3 is 21 amino acids. The CDR3, as DNA: TGTGCCAGTAGTTTCCAAGGGGGCAGGTGGGAATTCGACGACCTGAACACTGAAGCTTTCTTT. Translated, it gives CASSFQGGRWEFDDLNTEAFF. Filled out from reference TRBV19 and TRBJ1-1, the complete variable domain reads DGGITQSPKYLFRKEGQNVTLSCEQNLNHDAMYWYRQDPGQGLRLIYYSQIVNDFQKGDIAEGYSVSREKKESFPLTVTSAQKNPTAFYLCASSFQGGRWEFDDLNTEAFFGQGTRLTVV.